A single sample is the source of the 29 T cell receptor beta chains below, sequenced in a study of beta chain features in type 1 diabetes. Findings of the study overall: Researchers report that Type 1 diabetes patients had moderately but significantly shorter TCRB CDR3s across all four CD4+ subsets.

No antigens are known for them. Expressed TCRB transcripts were sequenced because the isolated RNA had all been reverse transcribed beforehand. Measured with immunoSEQ multiplex PCR; TCRdb has only the in-frame clones, and not every one. The sample yields more than 300,000 clones, around 9% seen once. Sequenced material: central memory CD4+ T cells from blood. Source of these receptors: a young man with type 1 diabetes.

The chain joins TRBV27 to TRBJ1-1; TRBD1 is a possible D gene (6 bases). V was shortened by 4 bases and J by 6 bases, with 15 bases between the two germline ends. The CDR3 runs to 14 residues. Germline assignment: CDR1 MNHEY and CDR2 SMNVEV (reference sequence). The CDR3 nucleotides are TGTGCCAGCAGTTCACAGGGTAGGGGGGCTGAAGCTTTCTTT. Translating gives CASSSQGRGAEAFF.

This rearrangement joins TRBV10-3 to TRBJ2-3, with 12 bases identical to TRBD1. Germline V gives CDR1 ENHRY, CDR2 SYGVKD. Trimming at V came to 5 bases and at J to 1 base, leaving 7 bases not matched to a gene. CDR3 length equals 17 residues. DNA for the CDR3: TGTGCCATCAGTCCTACGGGACAGGGGGCCCGCACAGATACGCAGTATTTT. As protein: CAISPTGQGARTDTQYF.

V gene TRBV14 combines with J gene TRBJ2-1; D is unresolved. V dropped 3 bases and J dropped 5 bases, with 11 bases sitting between them. Germline V gene lookup returns CDR1 SGHDN and CDR2 FVKESK. The CDR3 sequence is 14 residues long. The CDR3 DNA sequence: TGTGCCAGCAGCCACTTACGGCGCCACAATGAGCAGTTCTTC. Translation gives CASSHLRRHNEQFF.

This clone was picked up many times. This rearrangement joins TRBV28 to TRBJ1-2; TRBD1 matches 7 bases. CDR3 size: 14 residues. The germline CDR1 and CDR2 sequences are MDHEN and SYDVKM. V trimming: 6 bases; J trimming: 2 bases; junction bases outside the gene matches: 6. This CDR3 reads CASSQGGLNYGYTF. The CDR3 region has the DNA TGTGCCAGCAGCCAGGGGGGTCTGAACTATGGCTACACCTTC.

V and J are TRBV10-3 and TRBJ1-1, with D hard to call. The germline CDR1 and CDR2 sequences are ENHRY and SYGVKD. This CDR3 region has 14 residues. The V end was cut by 0 bases, the J end by 3 bases, with 8 bases between. CDR3 in amino acids: CAISESGSDTEAFF. The CDR3, as DNA: TGTGCCATCAGTGAGTCCGGGTCGGACACTGAAGCTTTCTTT.

The chain recombines TRBV18 with TRBJ2-5; 8 bases map to TRBD1. Germline assignment: CDR1 KGHSH and CDR2 LQKENI. With 3 bases clipped from V and 1 base from J, the junction kept 4 bases outside the gene matches. This CDR3 spans 15 amino acids. The CDR3, as DNA: TGTGCCAGCTCACCCGCGGGACAGGTCCAAGAGACCCAGTACTTC. It is translated as CASSPAGQVQETQYF.

The V gene is TRBV4-3, the J gene TRBJ1-1, with D perhaps matching TRBD1 (6 bases). The CDR3 contains 16 residues. Between the trimmed V and J ends, which lost 0 bases and 5 bases, there was a span of 16 bases. Germline V lookup: CDR1 LGHNA, CDR2 YSLEER. The CDR3 region is CASSQDSRRGFTEAFF. The DNA for the CDR3 is TGCGCCAGCAGCCAAGATAGTAGGAGGGGGTTTACTGAAGCTTTCTTT.

This rearrangement joins TRBV6-5 to TRBJ1-2, with D perhaps matching TRBD1 (5 bases). CDR3 length equals 13 residues. Trimming removed 2 bases from V and 10 bases from J, with 14 bases in between. Germline CDR1 reads MNHEY; CDR2 reads SVGAGI. CDR3 DNA: TGTGCCAGCAGTTACCCGACTGACAGATACTACACCTTC. Amino acids: CASSYPTDRYYTF.

The sample holds many counts of this clone. This chain links TRBV27 with TRBJ1-1; no reliable D call. CDR3 length: 13 amino acids. The V and J ends lost 3 bases and 1 base respectively, with 6 bases between them. Germline lookup yields CDR1 MNHEY and CDR2 SMNVEV (reference sequence). The CDR3 sequence: CASSFNPNTEAFF. In nucleotides, the CDR3 is TGTGCCAGCAGTTTTAACCCGAACACTGAAGCTTTCTTT.

The rearrangement links TRBV7-2 to TRBJ2-5; 8 nucleotides align to TRBD1. This CDR3 has 12 residues. With V trimmed by 6 bases and J by 7 bases, 4 bases remained unmatched. From germline, CDR1 is SGHTA and CDR2 FQGNSA. CDR3 nucleotide sequence: TGTGCCAGCAGGCAAACAGGGGGGACCCAGTACTTC. Encoded protein: CASRQTGGTQYF.

In DNA, the CDR3 is TGTGCCAGCAGCTTACCTTCGGCCGGGACACCCGTAAAAGCTTTCTTT. Translating gives CASSLPSAGTPVKAFF. The rearrangement joins TRBV7-2 to TRBJ1-1; D is possibly TRBD1 (6 bases). CDR3 length: 16 residues. Germline loops: CDR1 SGHTA, CDR2 FQGNSA. The V end lost 2 bases, the J end lost 9 bases, and 22 bases lay between the germline ends. Supplemented by reference TRBV7-2 and TRBJ1-1, the full variable domain reads GAGVSQSPSNKVTEKGKDVELRCDPISGHTALYWYRQSLGQGLEFLIYFQGNSAPDKSGLPSDRFSAERTGGSVSTLTIQRTQQEDSAVYLCASSLPSAGTPVKAFFGQGTRLTVV.

There are a few counts of this clone. The chain links TRBV11-2 to TRBJ1-2, with D perhaps matching TRBD1 (5 bases). The germline V gene encodes CDR1 SGHAT and CDR2 FQNNGV. This CDR3 contains 14 residues. V was shortened by 3 bases and J by 3 bases, with 11 bases between the two germline ends. CDR3 nucleotides: TGTGCCAGCAGCTTCGGGCAGGGACACTATGGCTACACCTTC. As protein: CASSFGQGHYGYTF.

About this clone itself: Relative to the germline gene, one junction end is altered; a read error may explain this. V and J are TRBV6-1 and TRBJ2-6; 8 bases are a match to TRBD1. Germline V CDR1 and CDR2: MNHNS, SASEGT. The CDR3 contains 17 residues. The CDR3 bases are TGTGCCATCAGTGAGTCGACAGGGGCCTCTGGGGCCAACGTCCTGACTTTC. Protein: CAISESTGASGANVLTF.

This clone was counted at least ten times. J is TRBJ1-6 and V is TRBV28; the match to TRBD1 covers 11 bases. Trimming removed 2 bases from V and 8 bases from J; junction bases left unmatched: 8. Per germline, CDR1 MDHEN and CDR2 SYDVKM. This CDR3 is built from 17 residues. This CDR3 is CASSLETPGQGDSPLHF. In DNA form, the CDR3 reads TGTGCCAGCAGTTTAGAGACCCCGGGACAGGGGGATTCACCCCTCCACTTT.

The V gene is TRBV2, the J gene TRBJ2-1, with 8 nucleotides matching TRBD1. This CDR3 is 14 amino acids long. Germline CDR1 reads SNHLY; CDR2 reads FYNNEI. With V trimmed by 6 bases and J by 5 bases, 6 bases remained unmatched. The CDR3 bases are TGTGCCAGCAGAGACAGGACAGGGAACAATGAGCAGTTCTTC. This encodes CASRDRTGNNEQFF.

This clone was counted between two and nine times. This sequence may be a read error, since a much larger clone differs from it by one base. The same CDR3 arises from other DNA sequences in this sample as well. The J gene is TRBJ1-2, the V gene TRBV7-2, with a tentative D call TRBD1 (5 bases). The CDR3 totals 13 residues. V lost 5 bases, J lost 8 bases, and 15 bases lay in between. The germline CDR1 and CDR2 sequences are SGHTA and FQGNSA. In DNA form, the CDR3 reads TGTGCCAGCAGCCCCGGGGGTGGGGGAGGCTACACCTTC. Protein product: CASSPGGGGGYTF. The full variable domain, rest sourced from reference TRBV7-2 and TRBJ1-2, is GAGVSQSPSNKVTEKGKDVELRCDPISGHTALYWYRQSLGQGLEFLIYFQGNSAPDKSGLPSDRFSAERTGGSVSTLTIQRTQQEDSAVYLCASSPGGGGGYTFGSGTRLTVV.

This clone was counted at least ten times. The chain combines TRBV7-2 with TRBJ2-7, with TRBD2 identical over 11 bases. There are 14 residues in the CDR3. V lost 3 bases, J lost 2 bases, and 0 bases stayed unmatched. In germline, CDR1 is SGHTA, CDR2 FQGNSA. CDR3 bases: TGTGCCAGCAGCTTTAGCGGGGGGGCCTACGAGCAGTACTTC. Translation gives CASSFSGGAYEQYF.

The rearrangement uses TRBV19 and TRBJ2-4, with 10 bases identical to TRBD2. CDR3 length: 15 amino acids. The J segment lost 0 bases and the V segment lost 6 bases, leaving 2 bases of the junction unmatched. Germline CDR1 and CDR2: LNHDA and SQIVND (reference sequence). As DNA, the CDR3 is TGTGCCAGTAGCGGACTAGCGGTAGCCAAAAACATTCAGTACTTC. It codes for CASSGLAVAKNIQYF.

Only a few counts were recorded for this clone. The J gene is TRBJ2-5, the V gene TRBV5-1; 9 bases line up with TRBD1. The CDR3 has 14 residues. Germline trimming cut 4 bases from V and 7 bases from J; bases unmatched to any gene: 8. Germline V CDR1 and CDR2: SGHRS, YFSETQ. For the CDR3, the DNA is TGCGCCAGCAGCCCTAGAAGACAGGGGGGGACCCAGTACTTC. This encodes CASSPRRQGGTQYF.

As regards this clone: A much larger clonotype is one base distant, so this may be a read error. V gene TRBV27 combines with J gene TRBJ1-5, with 9 bases that match TRBD1. The CDR3 sequence is 13 residues long. Germline CDR1 and CDR2: MNHEY and SMNVEV (reference sequence). The V and J ends lost 5 bases and 5 bases, in that order; junction bases with no gene match: 1. The CDR3 coding sequence is TGTGCCAGCAGTCGGACAGGGGATCAGCCCCAGCATTTT. As protein: CASSRTGDQPQHF.

This clone was seen a handful of times. This rearrangement joins TRBV11-2 to TRBJ2-3, with 9 bases aligning to TRBD2. CDR3 length equals 16 residues. The V segment lost 2 bases and the J segment 3 bases; nucleotides outside the gene matches: 6. CDR1 is SGHAT and CDR2 is FQNNGV in the germline V gene. In DNA, the CDR3 is TGTGCCAGCAGCTTATTAGGCGGGGGGGTGACAGATACGCAGTATTTT. Residues: CASSLLGGGVTDTQYF.

CDR3 protein: CALSLGDQYF. The CDR3 region has the DNA TGTGCCCTGAGTCTAGGGGACCAGTACTTC. The chain recombines TRBV30 with TRBJ2-7; D tentatively reads TRBD1 or TRBD2 (5 bases each). Trimming stripped 8 bases from V and 10 bases from J, with 15 bases between. The CDR3 runs 10 residues. The germline V gene encodes CDR1 GTSNPN and CDR2 SVGIG (reference sequence).

This clone was observed a few times. The J gene is TRBJ2-7, the V gene TRBV7-2; D remains unclear. Per the germline V gene, CDR1 is SGHTA and CDR2 is FQGNSA. V lost 1 base, J lost 5 bases, and 6 bases lay in between. There are 12 residues in the CDR3. Here the CDR3 reads CASSLVGHEQYF. The CDR3 region has the DNA TGTGCCAGCAGCTTAGTCGGCCACGAGCAGTACTTC.

CDR3 coding DNA: TGTGCCAGCAGCTCCCGACTAGCGGGGGGGCCGGGCACAGATACGCAGTATTTT. Its translation is CASSSRLAGGPGTDTQYF. The V gene is TRBV9, the J gene TRBJ2-3; 14 bases agree with TRBD2. Germline CDR1 SGDLS, CDR2 YYNGEE. V trimming: 4 bases; J trimming: 1 base; junction bases outside the gene matches: 8. CDR3 length: 18 residues.

This chain links TRBV5-1 with TRBJ2-5; 9 bases align to TRBD1. The ends lost 4 bases at V and 3 bases at J; junction bases unmatched: 4. This CDR3 contains 14 residues. Germline loops: CDR1 SGHRS, CDR2 YFSETQ. This CDR3 reads CASSMGQGEETQYF. The CDR3 DNA reads as TGCGCCAGCAGCATGGGACAGGGAGAAGAGACCCAGTACTTC. The whole variable domain, remainder taken from reference TRBV5-1 and TRBJ2-5, is KAGVTQTPRYLIKTRGQQVTLSCSPISGHRSVSWYQQTPGQGLQFLFEYFSETQRNKGNFPGRFSGRQFSNSRSEMNVSTLELGDSALYLCASSMGQGEETQYFGPGTRLLVL.

The chain employs TRBV4-1 and TRBJ1-3; D unclear. This CDR3 contains 14 residues. Trimming removed 0 bases from V and 5 bases from J, with 8 bases in between. The V gene's germline CDR1 is MGHRA and CDR2 YSYEKL. The CDR3 region is CASSQDLSRNTIYF. CDR3 bases: TGCGCCAGCAGCCAAGATTTATCCCGAAACACCATATATTTT.

In DNA, the CDR3 is TGTGCCAGCAGTACAGACAGGGGATCTATGGGCTACACCTTC. Its translation is CASSTDRGSMGYTF. The chain combines TRBV2 with TRBJ1-2; 8 bases fit TRBD1. CDR1 is SNHLY, CDR2 FYNNEI, per germline. J lost 8 bases, V lost 5 bases, and 10 bases had no gene match. There are 14 residues in the CDR3.

This clone was seen at least ten times. V gene TRBV6-6 combines with J gene TRBJ1-1; no reliable D call. V lost 0 bases to trimming and J lost 1 base, with 3 bases between them. The CDR3 runs 13 residues. CDR1 is MNHNY and CDR2 is SVGAGI in the germline V gene (reference sequence). CDR3: CASSYSANTEAFF. The DNA for the CDR3 is TGTGCCAGCAGTTACTCGGCGAACACTGAAGCTTTCTTT.

This rearrangement joins TRBV25-1 to TRBJ2-7; D remains ambiguous. Germline loops: CDR1 MGHDK, CDR2 SYGVNS. V lost 3 bases, J lost 6 bases, and 15 bases lay in between. The length of the CDR3 is 14 residues. The DNA of the CDR3 is TGTGCCAGCAGTGATCCCGCAAGGGCTCGCGAGCAGTACTTC. Translated: CASSDPARAREQYF.